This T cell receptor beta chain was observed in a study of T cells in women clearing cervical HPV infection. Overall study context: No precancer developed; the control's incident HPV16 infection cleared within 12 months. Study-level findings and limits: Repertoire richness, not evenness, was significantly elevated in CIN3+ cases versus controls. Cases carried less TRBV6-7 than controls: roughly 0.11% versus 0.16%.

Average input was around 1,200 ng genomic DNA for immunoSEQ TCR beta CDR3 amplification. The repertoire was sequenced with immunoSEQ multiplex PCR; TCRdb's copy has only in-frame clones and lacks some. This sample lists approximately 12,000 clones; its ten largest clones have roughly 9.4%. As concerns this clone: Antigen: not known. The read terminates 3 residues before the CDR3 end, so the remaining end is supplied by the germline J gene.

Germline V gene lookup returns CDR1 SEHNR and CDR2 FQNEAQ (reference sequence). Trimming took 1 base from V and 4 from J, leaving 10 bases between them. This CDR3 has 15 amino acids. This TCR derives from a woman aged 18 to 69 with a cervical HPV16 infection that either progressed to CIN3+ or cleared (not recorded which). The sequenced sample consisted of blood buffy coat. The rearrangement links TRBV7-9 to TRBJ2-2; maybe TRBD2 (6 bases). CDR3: CASSLDGGATGELFF. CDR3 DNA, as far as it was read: TGTGCCAGCAGCTTAGATGGAGGGGCCACCGGGGAG. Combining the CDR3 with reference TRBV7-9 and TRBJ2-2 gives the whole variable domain DTGVSQNPRHKITKRGQNVTFRCDPISEHNRLYWYRQTLGQGPEFLTYFQNEAQLEKSRLLSDRFSAERPKGSFSTLEIQRTEQGDSAMYLCASSLDGGATGELFFGEGSRLTVL.